Listed below are T cell receptor beta chains from one sample, sequenced in a study of cytomegalovirus exposure and HLA in healthy donors. Profiled with immunoSEQ multiplex PCR; TCRdb holds only in-frame clones, not every one. In the table there are around 98,000 clones, under 75% of which are singletons. Material: PBMCs. The receptors here all came from a female donor in good health and CMV-seronegative. Both conserved end residues are part of each CDR3. The D gene is left open where the match is weak. Clone size is given for some rows only: seen once, a few or many times, or a class if the clone is expanded.

clone_size d_call j_call v_call cdr3_nt cdr3_aa
few - TRBJ1-1 TRBV27 TGTGCCAGCAGTTTACGGGGTATGGACACTGAAGCTTTCTTT CASSLRGMDTEAFF
- - TRBJ2-7 TRBV15 TGTGCCACCAGCAGTGACGGTCCGGGGAACGAGCAGTACTTC CATSSDGPGNEQYF
- - TRBJ2-7 TRBV11-2 TGTGCCAGCAGCCAGTCGGGGGGCCTTCTAGCCTACGAGCAGTACTTC CASSQSGGLLAYEQYF
- TRBD2 TRBJ2-2 TRBV10-2 TGCGCCAGCAGTGAGGGGCTAGCGGGGGGAAACGGGGAGCTGTTTTTT CASSEGLAGGNGELFF
- TRBD1 TRBJ2-1 TRBV9 TGTGCCAGCACCGCCGGGACAGGGGGCTCCGTTGAGCAGTTCTTC CASTAGTGGSVEQFF
- TRBD1 TRBJ1-1 TRBV4-1 TGCGCCAGCAGCCTTAGGGGGACAGGACGAAACACTGAAGCTTTCTTT CASSLRGTGRNTEAFF
- TRBD1 TRBJ2-1 TRBV30 TGTGCCTGGAGTCTAACGACAGGGATCTACAATGAGCAGTTCTTC CAWSLTTGIYNEQFF
- - TRBJ1-2 TRBV5-4 TGTGCCAGCAGCTTGGGGACAGAAAACGGCTACACCTTC CASSLGTENGYTF
- TRBD2 TRBJ2-5 TRBV7-9 TGTGCCAGCAGCTCGCAGCGGGGGGCCTGGGAGACCCAGTACTTC CASSSQRGAWETQYF
- TRBD2 TRBJ2-1 TRBV11-3 TGTGCCAGCACAAAAGAAGGAGCGGGGGGATACAATGAGCAGTTCTTC CASTKEGAGGYNEQFF
few - TRBJ2-1 TRBV7-7 TGTGCTAGCAGCCAAACAGAATACAATGAGCAGTTCTTC CASSQTEYNEQFF
- TRBD1 TRBJ1-5 TRBV5-6 TGTGCCAGCAGCTTGAGGACAGGAGGTAATCAGCCCCAGCATTTT CASSLRTGGNQPQHF
few - TRBJ1-2 TRBV27 TGTGCCAGCAGCCCCGGGGGGGGCAGGTATTATGGCTACACCTTC CASSPGGGRYYGYTF
- - TRBJ2-2 TRBV30 TGTGCCTGGAGGCCCCCCAGGGTAGCAAAGACCACCGGGGAGCTGTTTTTT CAWRPPRVAKTTGELFF
few - TRBJ2-1 TRBV6-5 TGTGCCAGCAGCCCGGAGAGCTCCTACAATGAGCAGTTCTTC CASSPESSYNEQFF
- - TRBJ1-4 TRBV5-1 TGCGCCAGCAGCCCCAGGGTAGGAACTAATGAAAAACTGTTTTTT CASSPRVGTNEKLFF
- - TRBJ2-5 TRBV6-5 TGTGCCAGCACCGCACTAGCTCGCGGAGAGACCCAGTACTTC CASTALARGETQYF
few TRBD1 TRBJ2-3 TRBV6-4 TGTGCCAGCAGTGAGACAGGGCAAGATACGCAGTATTTT CASSETGQDTQYF
- TRBD1 TRBJ2-7 TRBV4-1 TGCGCCAGCAGCAGCAGACCCGGGACAGGGGGTACCTACGAGCAGTACTTC CASSSRPGTGGTYEQYF
- - TRBJ2-7 TRBV5-5 TGTGCCAGCAGCCCCGGGGGTAGCGCCTACGAGCAGTACTTC CASSPGGSAYEQYF
few - TRBJ1-6 TRBV4-3 TGCGCCAGCAGCCAAGAGTTGAGGGCTAATAATTCACCCCTCCACTTT CASSQELRANNSPLHF
- TRBD2 TRBJ2-7 TRBV5-1 TGCGCCAGCAGCCCGGGGGGGCTAGCGGGAGCAAACGAGCAGTACTTC CASSPGGLAGANEQYF